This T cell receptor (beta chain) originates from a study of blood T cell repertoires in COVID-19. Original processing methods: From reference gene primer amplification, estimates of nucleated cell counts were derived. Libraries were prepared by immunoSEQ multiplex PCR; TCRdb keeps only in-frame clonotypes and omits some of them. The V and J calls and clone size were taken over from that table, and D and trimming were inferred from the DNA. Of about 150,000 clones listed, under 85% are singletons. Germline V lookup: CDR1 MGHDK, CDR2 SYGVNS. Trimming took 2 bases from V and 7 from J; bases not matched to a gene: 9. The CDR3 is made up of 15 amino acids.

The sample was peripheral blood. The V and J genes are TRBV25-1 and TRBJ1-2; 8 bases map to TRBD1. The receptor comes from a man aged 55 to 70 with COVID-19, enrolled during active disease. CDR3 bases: TGTGCCAGCAGTGAAGCCGGGACAGGTATCCGTGGCTACACCTTC. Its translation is CASSEAGTGIRGYTF.